Detailed here is one TCR beta chain. Its antigen remains unidentified. Base quality data are lacking; no much larger clone is found one base away. The CDR3 regions of human TCRbeta chains were analyzed by immunosequencing. Turning to the authors' computational methods: TCRs in the repertoires were compared against a reference library of SARS-CoV-2-specific TCRs that had been generated with the MIRA antigen-specificity platform. Breadth was defined as the fraction of unique TCRs that were SARS-CoV-2-associated, and depth was defined as the fraction of total T cells that were SARS-CoV-2-associated. Using the MIRA data, every spike-specific TCR was mapped to the spike region that the TCR reacted to and assigned to either a CD4 or a CD8 class. Log10-transformed breadth and depth values were compared by one-way ANOVA with Sidak's multiple comparisons tests. TCRdb took over this immuneACCESS table, retaining in-frame rearrangements with V and J assigned. Such tables are incomplete; in checked studies, under half of the missing clones stem from an unresolved V gene, and the remainder is unexplained. V and J calls and clone size are as listed in that table; D and trimming were resolved from the DNA. Here the sample has 85,000 to 95,000 clones; 89% occur a single time. The ten largest account for around 5.5% of the sample.

This specimen belongs to a study of T cell responses to AZD1222 COVID-19 vaccine (dated by TCRdb to about 2021). About the study as a whole: A total of 233 trial participants underwent TCR sequencing, of whom 207 received two doses of AZD1222 and about 26 received two doses of the MenACWY control vaccine. Trial participants were enrolled into age subgroups of 18-55, 56-69 and 70-plus years, which contained about 150, 27 and 61 TCR-sequenced participants, respectively.

Reading the label with the study, this specimen's time point is: about 28 days (+/-7) after the second vaccine dose. AZD1222 recipients given second doses at about 4 weeks or at about 12 weeks were pooled, since spike-specific TCR depth and breadth were not found to differ between the two schedules. Samples from vaccinated people were obtained from the UK trials COV001 and COV002, which included a single-blind randomized controlled phase 2/3 trial of AZD1222 (ChAdOx1 nCoV-19) in healthy adults. For TCRbeta chain sequencing, PBMC samples were collected from trial participants at day 0 and at day 28 after the second dose. Overall study outcomes, separate from this receptor: Because no day 14 peak-response samples were available, repertoires were characterized only after the peak T cell response. Vaccine-associated CD4 TCRs spanned the whole spike protein, with dominant responses in regions 160-218 and 743-854. The 56-69-year group was small, and its depth increase did not reach significance, likely because of low power. After two AZD1222 doses, spike-specific TCR breadth and depth were significantly higher than at day 0 and than in MenACWY recipients. Most participants were white British and females outnumbered males, and the authors suggested that clonal diversity may have been underestimated. Epitopes outside the regions mutated in the B.1.351 and B.1.1.7 variants were reportedly recognized by nearly half of the unique spike-specific TCRs. Only five or six AZD1222 recipients were SARS-CoV-2 seropositive at baseline, limiting conclusions about previously exposed vaccinees.

This material consisted of peripheral blood, taken 28 days after the second AZD1222 dose. This TCR was recovered from an adult who received the AZD1222 COVID-19 vaccine.

The DNA is as follows: TGTGCCAGTCACTCTTGGGGAAGCAATCAGCCCCAGCATTTT. Its coded protein is CASHSWGSNQPQHF. This chain joins TRBV19 to TRBJ1-5, with no reliable assignment of the D segment. Taken from cysteine to phenylalanine, the CDR3 has 14 residues. Only the CDR3 portion is preserved as DNA: 42 bases, with reading frame beginning at the first base. Via the germline V gene (reference sequence), CDR1 is LNHDA and CDR2 SQIVND. The germline ends are 12 bases apart after V is trimmed by 8 bases and J by 1 base.